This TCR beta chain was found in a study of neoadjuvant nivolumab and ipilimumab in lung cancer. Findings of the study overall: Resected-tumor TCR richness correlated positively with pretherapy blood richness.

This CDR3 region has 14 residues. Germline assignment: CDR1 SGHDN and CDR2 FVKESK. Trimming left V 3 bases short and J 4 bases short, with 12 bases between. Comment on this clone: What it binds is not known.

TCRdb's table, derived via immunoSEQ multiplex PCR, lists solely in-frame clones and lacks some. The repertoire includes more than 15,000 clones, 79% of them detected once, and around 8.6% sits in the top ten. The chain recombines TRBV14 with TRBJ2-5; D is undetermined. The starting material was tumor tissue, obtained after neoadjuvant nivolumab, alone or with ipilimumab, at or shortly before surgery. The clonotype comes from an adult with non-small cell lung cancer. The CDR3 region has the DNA TGTGCCAGCAGCCAGTGGCTCCCTCCAGAGACCCAGTACTTC. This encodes CASSQWLPPETQYF.